These 21 T cell receptor beta chains were sequenced from one sample in a study of identical twins. MiXCR, applied by TCRdb to the 5' RACE reads, yields one record per CDR3 protein. The sample gives about 530,000 distinct CDR3 sequences, about 15% of which show up once; more than 0.4% is in the top ten. Another study also made use of these data, one on yellow fever vaccine responses in identical twins.

The source material was CD4+ T cells sorted from blood. Receptors originate from a woman aged 18-29 years in good health.

This clonotype was observed a handful of times. V usage is TRBV18 and J usage is TRBJ2-1; 8 nucleotides align to TRBD2. Germline V gene data show CDR1 as KGHSH and CDR2 as LQKENI. This CDR3 spans 15 amino acids. The ends lost 3 bases at V and 5 bases at J; junction bases unmatched: 6. The CDR3 DNA is TGTGCCAGCTCACCCCCTATGCGGGGGGACAATGAGCAGTTCTTC. Its translation: CASSPPMRGDNEQFF.

The gene calls are TRBV27 and TRBJ2-3; either TRBD1 or TRBD2 may supply D (5 bases each). The V and J ends lost 4 bases and 1 base respectively, with 12 bases between them. This CDR3 comprises 15 residues. Germline-derived CDR1 and CDR2 are MNHEY and SMNVEV (reference sequence). The CDR3 loop reads CASSSIGDRTDTQYF. CDR3 sequence (DNA): TGTGCCAGCAGTTCAATCGGGGACCGCACAGATACGCAGTATTTT.

The chain is built from TRBV11-1 and TRBJ2-2, with D unresolved. Looked up from germline, CDR1 is SGHAT and CDR2 is FQDESV (reference sequence). Trimming cost V 7 bases and J 4 bases, with 25 bases left between them. The length of the CDR3 is 18 residues. The CDR3 DNA is TGTGCCAGCATCCCACAATTTGGGAAATGGGCAGTCACCGGGGAGCTGTTTTTT. It is translated as CASIPQFGKWAVTGELFF. The complete variable domain, with remaining parts taken from reference TRBV11-1 and TRBJ2-2, reads EAEVAQSPRYKITEKSQAVAFWCDPISGHATLYWYRQILGQGPELLVQFQDESVVDDSQLPKDRFSAERLKGVDSTLKIQPAELGDSAMYLCASIPQFGKWAVTGELFFGEGSRLTVL.

CDR3 sequence: CAISERGDGYTF. Here the CDR3 DNA reads TGTGCCATCAGTGAGCGTGGGGACGGCTACACCTTC. V usage is TRBV10-3 and J usage is TRBJ1-2; TRBD1 is a possible D gene (5 bases). The CDR3 runs 12 residues. The germline V gene encodes CDR1 ENHRY and CDR2 SYGVKD. With 2 bases removed from V and 8 bases from J, the gap between germline ends came to 9 bases.

The V and J genes are TRBV7-6 and TRBJ2-1, with D hard to call. CDR3 length: 16 amino acids. The V end lost 3 bases, the J end lost 8 bases, and 20 bases lay between the germline ends. The germline V gene has CDR1 SGHVS and CDR2 FNYEAQ. CDR3 bases: TGTGCCAGCAGCTTGTTGTTTGCTCGCCTCGGCGATGAGCAGTTCTTC. This sequence encodes CASSLLFARLGDEQFF.

The chain employs TRBV12-3 or TRBV12-4 and TRBJ2-3, with D hard to call. V was clipped by 2 bases and J by 3 bases, with 15 bases between them. The CDR3 has 16 amino acids. The CDR3 DNA reads as TGTGCCAGCAGTTTATCGTCGTCTGCAGAGACAGATACGCAGTATTTT. As protein: CASSLSSSAETDTQYF.

This clonotype has just a few counts. V usage is TRBV5-1 and J usage is TRBJ2-3, with D possibly being TRBD2 (5 bases). The V end lost 3 bases, the J end lost 0 bases, and 17 bases lay between the germline ends. The length of the CDR3 is 17 residues. Germline V lookup: CDR1 SGHRS, CDR2 YFSETQ. The DNA of the CDR3 is TGCGCCAGCAGCTCAACCATAGCGCGACTCAGCACAGATACGCAGTATTTT. Amino acids: CASSSTIARLSTDTQYF. Variable domain in full (rest from reference TRBV5-1 and TRBJ2-3): KAGVTQTPRYLIKTRGQQVTLSCSPISGHRSVSWYQQTPGQGLQFLFEYFSETQRNKGNFPGRFSGRQFSNSRSEMNVSTLELGDSALYLCASSSTIARLSTDTQYFGPGTRLTVL.

This chain's CDR3 is CASNGRAFDGELFF. The CDR3 nucleotides read TGCGCCAGCAACGGGAGGGCCTTTGACGGGGAGCTGTTTTTT. The rearrangement links TRBV5-1 to TRBJ2-2; 8 bases are a match to TRBD2. Losses at the gene ends were 6 bases for V and 7 bases for J; bases not matched to a gene: 8. Germline V CDR1 and CDR2: SGHRS, YFSETQ. The CDR3 consists of 14 residues.

The CDR3 region has the DNA TGTGCCAGCAGTTTTAGGGTAACCTACGAGCAGTACTTC. The encoded protein is CASSFRVTYEQYF. The chain links TRBV12-3 or TRBV12-4 to TRBJ2-7, with D unresolved. The CDR3 is 13 residues long. The ends were cut back, 3 bases at V and 2 bases at J, with 8 bases in the middle.

V is TRBV20-1 and J is TRBJ2-7; perhaps TRBD1 as D (5 bases). Germline V gives CDR1 DFQATT, CDR2 SNEGSKA (reference sequence). V dropped 0 bases and J dropped 7 bases, with 13 bases sitting between them. The CDR3 sequence is 13 residues long. CDR3 sequence reads: CSARDLTKGEQYV. The DNA for the CDR3 is TGCAGTGCTAGAGATCTGACGAAGGGGGAGCAGTACGTC.

J is TRBJ2-3 and V is TRBV5-1, with 9 positions matching TRBD1. The V gene's germline CDR1 is SGHRS and CDR2 YFSETQ. This CDR3 spans 16 amino acids. V trimming: 1 base; J trimming: 3 bases; junction bases outside the gene matches: 6. CDR3 region: CASSLMLGQGTDTQYF. As DNA, the CDR3 is TGCGCCAGCAGCTTGATGTTAGGACAGGGGACAGATACGCAGTATTTT.

The chain has TRBV10-3 and TRBJ2-1; no definite D call. CDR1 ENHRY and CDR2 SYGVKD come from the germline V gene. The V gene lost 6 bases and the J gene lost 8 bases, with 14 bases spanning the gap. The CDR3 has 13 residues. The DNA for the CDR3 is TGTGCCATCAGCTGGGCCCAATGGGATGAGCAGTTCTTC. It codes for CAISWAQWDEQFF.

This clonotype was observed at least ten times. V is TRBV5-1 and J is TRBJ2-3; 10 positions agree with TRBD2. The CDR3 is 14 amino acids. Germline values: CDR1 SGHRS, CDR2 YFSETQ. The V and J ends lost 5 bases and 0 bases, in that order; junction bases with no gene match: 0. The CDR3 region has the DNA TGCGCCAGCAGGACTAGCGGGAGCACAGATACGCAGTATTTT. Translated, it gives CASRTSGSTDTQYF.

The chain employs TRBV3-1 and TRBJ2-5; D remains ambiguous. The CDR3 covers 14 residues. Trimming took 4 bases from V and 0 from J, leaving 9 bases between them. The germline CDR1 and CDR2 sequences are LGHDT and YNNKEL (reference sequence). The CDR3: CASSRETYQETQYF. The CDR3 coding sequence is TGTGCCAGCAGCCGCGAGACGTACCAAGAGACCCAGTACTTC.

A note on this clonotype: The junction departs from germline at one end; a sequencing error may be responsible. This chain uses TRBV6-5 with TRBJ2-3; TRBD2 matches 12 bases. The length of the CDR3 is 17 residues. Germline V CDR1 and CDR2: MNHEY, SVGAGI. The CDR3 DNA follows: TGTGCCATCAGTTACCCCCAGCTAGCGGGGGGGCTTGATACGCAGTATTTT. Translating it yields CAISYPQLAGGLDTQYF.

This sequence joins TRBV5-1 and TRBJ1-1; 9 bases are shared with TRBD1. Germline assignment: CDR1 SGHRS and CDR2 YFSETQ. V trimming: 6 bases; J trimming: 1 base; junction bases outside the gene matches: 7. The CDR3 spans 15 residues. The DNA of the CDR3 is TGCGCCAGCATTCGGACAGGGGCTGGGAACACTGAAGCTTTCTTT. Encoded protein: CASIRTGAGNTEAFF.

V and J are TRBV12-3 or TRBV12-4 and TRBJ2-7; no reliable D call. With 1 base removed from V and 4 bases from J, the gap between germline ends came to 5 bases. The CDR3 consists of 12 residues. CDR3 sequence: CASSLGRYEQYF. The CDR3 DNA reads as TGTGCCAGCAGTTTAGGTCGGTACGAGCAGTACTTC.

In its sample, this clonotype was seen a few times. V usage is TRBV5-1 and J usage is TRBJ2-5; 7 nucleotides line up with TRBD1. Germline trimming cut 2 bases from V and 0 bases from J; bases unmatched to any gene: 10. There are 17 residues in the CDR3. Germline CDR1 and CDR2: SGHRS and YFSETQ. As DNA, the CDR3 is TGCGCCAGCAGCTTCCGGACTTGGACAGGATACCAAGAGACCCAGTACTTC. Translating gives CASSFRTWTGYQETQYF.

In its sample, this clonotype was seen a few times. The chain combines TRBV9 with TRBJ2-3; 9 bases match TRBD2. With 4 bases clipped from V and 6 bases from J, the junction kept 15 bases outside the gene matches. CDR1 and CDR2 from the germline V gene are SGDLS and YYNGEE. The CDR3 is 17 residues long. The chain's CDR3 is CASSQRPGLAHGDTQYF. In nucleotides, the CDR3 is TGTGCCAGCAGCCAACGACCGGGACTAGCCCATGGGGATACGCAGTATTTT.

The chain joins TRBV19 to TRBJ2-1, with D tentatively TRBD2 (5 bases). Trimming cost V 5 bases and J 3 bases, with 14 bases left between them. Germline values: CDR1 LNHDA, CDR2 SQIVND (reference sequence). CDR3 length equals 15 residues. The CDR3, as DNA: TGTGCCAGTAGTCCAGCCGTAAGCGGCTACAATGAGCAGTTCTTC. Translation gives CASSPAVSGYNEQFF.

This clonotype was seen more than once but under ten times. The rearrangement links TRBV10-3 to TRBJ2-5; the match to TRBD2 covers 9 bases. This CDR3 has 13 amino acids. Germline values: CDR1 ENHRY, CDR2 SYGVKD. The V gene end was trimmed by 6 bases and the J gene end by 2 bases; junction bases not matched to a gene: 1. The CDR3 loop reads CAIRGLAQETQYF. The CDR3 DNA follows: TGTGCCATCAGGGGACTAGCACAAGAGACCCAGTACTTC.